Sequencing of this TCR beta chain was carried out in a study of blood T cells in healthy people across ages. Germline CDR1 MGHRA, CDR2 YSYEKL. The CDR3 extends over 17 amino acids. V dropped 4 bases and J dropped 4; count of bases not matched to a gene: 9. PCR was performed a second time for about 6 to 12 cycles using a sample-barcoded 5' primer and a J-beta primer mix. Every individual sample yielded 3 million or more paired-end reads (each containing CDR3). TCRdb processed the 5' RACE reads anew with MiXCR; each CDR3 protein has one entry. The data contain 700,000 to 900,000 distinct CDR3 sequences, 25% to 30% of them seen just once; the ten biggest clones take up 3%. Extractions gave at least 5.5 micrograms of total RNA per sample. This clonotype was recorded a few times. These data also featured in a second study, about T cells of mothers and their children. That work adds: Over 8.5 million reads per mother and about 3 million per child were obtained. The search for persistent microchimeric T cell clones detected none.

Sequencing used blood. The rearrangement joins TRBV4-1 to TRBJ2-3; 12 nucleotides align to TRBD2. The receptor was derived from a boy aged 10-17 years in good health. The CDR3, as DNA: TGCGCCAGCAGCCGAGAGATACTAGCGGGGGGCCCAGATACGCAGTATTTT. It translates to CASSREILAGGPDTQYF.